Below are 20 T cell receptor beta chains sequenced from a single sample in a study of T-cell reconstitution after alpha-beta-depleted transplantation in children. TCRbeta library construction was performed incorporating unique molecular identifiers. TCRdb reprocessed the PCR reads via MiXCR and lists one record per CDR3 protein. The sample includes around 370,000 distinct CDR3 sequences, around 15% of them seen just once. The sequencing used PBMCs, mostly from graft donor cells, collected 360 days after TCRalphabeta/CD19-depleted stem cell transplant. The receptor set was obtained from a male patient aged 2 to 9 who had a stem cell transplant for acute lymphoblastic leukemia, so the T cells may come from the graft donor.

This clonotype has only a few counts. The chain employs TRBV29-1 and TRBJ1-2, with D possibly matching TRBD1 (6 bases). The V gene's germline CDR1 is SQVTM and CDR2 ANQGSEA. CDR3 size: 13 residues. V lost 6 bases and J 2 bases, leaving 13 bases between the germline ends. CDR3 DNA sequence: TGCAGCGTATACACAGGGTGGAACTATGGCTACACCTTC. Protein sequence: CSVYTGWNYGYTF.

The table lists this clonotype with many counts. The rearrangement joins TRBV20-1 to TRBJ2-7, with TRBD1 as a possible D gene (5 bases). CDR3 length: 12 amino acids. The V gene's germline CDR1 is DFQATT and CDR2 SNEGSKA (reference sequence). V was clipped by 4 bases and J by 4 bases, with 11 bases between them. DNA for the CDR3: TGCAGTGCTACTTTGACAGAGTACGAGCAGTACTTC. Encoded protein: CSATLTEYEQYF.

This clonotype has a handful of counts. This chain joins TRBV4-1 and TRBJ2-3; 7 nucleotides line up with TRBD2. CDR3 length equals 16 residues. Germline V gene sequence: CDR1 MGHRA, CDR2 YSYEKL. Trimming at V came to 0 bases and at J to 6 bases, leaving 9 bases not matched to a gene. The CDR3 reads CASSQDSWEGPDTQYF. The DNA for the CDR3 is TGCGCCAGCAGCCAAGATTCGTGGGAGGGTCCGGATACGCAGTATTTT.

This clonotype was seen a handful of times. This chain uses TRBV20-1 with TRBJ2-5; perhaps TRBD2 as D (6 bases). V was trimmed by 4 bases and J by 0 bases, leaving 15 bases between them. CDR1 and CDR2 (germline): DFQATT, SNEGSKA (reference sequence). The CDR3 extends over 15 amino acids. The CDR3 protein is CSATIADWYQETQYF. In DNA form, the CDR3 reads TGCAGTGCTACAATAGCGGATTGGTACCAAGAGACCCAGTACTTC.

V gene TRBV10-3 combines with J gene TRBJ2-2; D remains ambiguous. V was pared by 3 bases and J by 7 bases, with 9 bases between. CDR3 size: 13 residues. Germline loops: CDR1 ENHRY, CDR2 SYGVKD. DNA for the CDR3: TGTGCCATCAGTGACGCCTTCGACGGGGAGCTGTTTTTT. Translating it yields CAISDAFDGELFF.

Many counts were recorded for this clonotype. V gene TRBV5-1 combines with J gene TRBJ2-7, with TRBD2 as a possible D gene (6 bases). Deletions cut 2 bases from V and 4 bases from J, with 19 bases between. There are 16 residues in the CDR3. Per the germline V gene, CDR1 is SGHRS and CDR2 is YFSETQ. CDR3 in DNA: TGCGCCAGCAGCTTAGCCGGGACTTCAAACCCTTACGAGCAGTACTTC. Amino acids: CASSLAGTSNPYEQYF.

This clonotype has a handful of counts. The chain has TRBV28 and TRBJ2-7; maybe TRBD1 (7 bases). This CDR3 comprises 13 residues. Between the trimmed V and J ends, which lost 8 bases and 0 bases, there was a span of 11 bases. Germline V gives CDR1 MDHEN, CDR2 SYDVKM. The CDR3 loop reads CASAGGSSYEQYF. DNA for the CDR3: TGTGCCAGCGCAGGGGGGAGCTCCTACGAGCAGTACTTC. Full variable domain (remainder filled in from reference TRBV28 and TRBJ2-7): DVKVTQSSRYLVKRTGEKVFLECVQDMDHENMFWYRQDPGLGLRLIYFSYDVKMKEKGDIPEGYSVSREKKERFSLILESASTNQTSMYLCASAGGSSYEQYFGPGTRLTVT.

The CDR3 DNA reads TGTGCCAGCAGTGCCCGAAATGAGCAGTTCTTC. It encodes CASSARNEQFF. The chain has TRBV25-1 and TRBJ2-1, with D hard to call. Deletions cut 4 bases from V and 7 bases from J, with 5 bases between. The length of the CDR3 is 11 residues. Germline V gene sequence: CDR1 MGHDK, CDR2 SYGVNS.

This clonotype was observed a few times. J is TRBJ2-3 and V is TRBV7-2; D is unclear. CDR3 length equals 14 residues. Germline assignment: CDR1 SGHTA and CDR2 FQGNSA. The ends were cut back, 2 bases at V and 3 bases at J, with 9 bases in the middle. The CDR3 sequence: CASSLLRATDTQYF. CDR3 coding DNA: TGTGCCAGCAGCTTACTCCGGGCGACAGATACGCAGTATTTT.

This clonotype has at least ten counts. V usage is TRBV12-3 or TRBV12-4 and J usage is TRBJ2-1, with D maybe TRBD2 (5 bases). The CDR3 covers 17 residues. V dropped 3 bases and J dropped 8 bases, with 23 bases sitting between them. The CDR3: CASSFRLLPGLQYEQFF. In nucleotides, the CDR3 is TGTGCCAGCAGTTTCCGCCTCCTCCCGGGATTACAATATGAGCAGTTCTTC.

This clonotype has just a few counts. CDR3: CASSYSGLAGGSDTQYF. The DNA of the CDR3 is TGTGCCAGCAGTTACTCTGGACTAGCGGGAGGGTCAGATACGCAGTATTTT. The J gene is TRBJ2-3, the V gene TRBV6-5; 15 nucleotides align to TRBD2. The V gene's germline CDR1 is MNHEY and CDR2 SVGAGI. V lost 0 bases and J lost 4; bases outside the gene matches: 2. This CDR3 has 17 residues.

This clonotype was found a few times. The chain uses TRBV11-2 and TRBJ2-6; a possible D gene is TRBD2 (6 bases). Trimming removed 3 bases at V and 0 bases at J, with 9 bases between. Looked up from germline, CDR1 is SGHAT and CDR2 is FQNNGV. CDR3 length: 16 residues. The CDR3: CASSFQGGSGANVLTF. The CDR3 coding sequence is TGTGCCAGCAGCTTTCAGGGAGGCTCTGGGGCCAACGTCCTGACTTTC.

The chain couples TRBV6-5 to TRBJ2-4; D may match TRBD1 or TRBD2 (6 bases each). Germline V gene sequence: CDR1 MNHEY, CDR2 SVGAGI. This CDR3 has 17 residues. Trimming took 0 bases from V and 9 from J, leaving 21 bases between them. CDR3 DNA sequence: TGTGCCAGCAGTTACTCAGCCCCTTTGGGTGGAGGGGGCATTCAGTACTTC. Translated, it gives CASSYSAPLGGGGIQYF.

This chain's CDR3 is CASSPTPIWVGNEQFF. In DNA, the CDR3 is TGTGCCAGCAGCCCTACGCCTATCTGGGTAGGAAATGAGCAGTTCTTC. The chain is built from TRBV13 and TRBJ2-1; no clear D gene. The length of the CDR3 is 16 residues. Germline loops: CDR1 PRHDT, CDR2 FYEKMQ (reference sequence). V was pared by 5 bases and J by 7 bases, with 21 bases between.

The chain has TRBV6-1 and TRBJ2-6; the D is unclear. V lost 9 bases and J lost 8, with 17 bases in between. The CDR3 is 14 residues long. CDR1 is MNHNS and CDR2 is SASEGT in the germline V gene. DNA of the CDR3: TGTGCCAGGTCCCCCCGGTGCCAGACCAACGTCCTGACTTTC. It translates to CARSPRCQTNVLTF.

This clonotype was seen only a few times. V gene TRBV7-9 combines with J gene TRBJ2-7; 8 nucleotides match TRBD2. V lost 5 bases and J lost 2; bases outside the gene matches: 8. This CDR3 has 15 amino acids. Germline V gives CDR1 SEHNR, CDR2 FQNEAQ (reference sequence). This CDR3 is CASSPPGLGPYEQYF. The CDR3 bases are TGTGCCAGCAGCCCACCGGGACTAGGCCCCTACGAGCAGTACTTC. The whole variable domain, filled in from reference TRBV7-9 and TRBJ2-7, reads DTGVSQNPRHKITKRGQNVTFRCDPISEHNRLYWYRQTLGQGPEFLTYFQNEAQLEKSRLLSDRFSAERPKGSFSTLEIQRTEQGDSAMYLCASSPPGLGPYEQYFGPGTRLTVT.

This clonotype was seen only a few times. CDR3 sequence reads: CATSRSLRETDTQYF. CDR3 nucleotides: TGTGCCACCAGCCGTAGTTTGAGGGAGACAGATACGCAGTATTTT. The chain combines TRBV15 with TRBJ2-3, with D possibly TRBD2 on 5 matching bases. The CDR3 runs 15 residues. V shed 5 bases and J shed 3 bases, with 15 bases lying between them. In germline, CDR1 is LNHNV, CDR2 YYDKDF (reference sequence).

The gene calls are TRBV4-2 and TRBJ2-2, with 11 bases aligning to TRBD2. CDR3 size: 19 residues. V lost 0 bases and J lost 2; bases outside the gene matches: 8. Germline values: CDR1 LGHNA, CDR2 YNFKEQ. The CDR3 coding sequence is TGTGCCAGCAGCCAAGATCCCCTAGCGGGAGGTATAAACACCGGGGAGCTGTTTTTT. Translation: CASSQDPLAGGINTGELFF.

This clonotype was detected a few times. The chain has TRBV6-2 or TRBV6-3 and TRBJ2-7, with D hard to call. The CDR3 spans 17 residues. Germline lookup yields CDR1 MNHEY and CDR2 SVGEGT. Trimming pared 5 bases from V and 5 bases from J, leaving 25 bases between. In DNA, the CDR3 is TGTGCCAGCAGTCCCCGGGCGGCCCCGGGCAAACCCCACGAGCAGTACTTC. Translation: CASSPRAAPGKPHEQYF.

The V gene is TRBV4-1, the J gene TRBJ1-4, with 12 bases matching TRBD1. The CDR3 length is 19 residues. Trimming took 0 bases from V and 2 from J; bases not matched to a gene: 7. CDR1 MGHRA and CDR2 YSYEKL come from the germline V gene. CDR3 nucleotides: TGCGCCAGCAGCCAAGATCCCGCGGGACAGGGGGCGACTAATGAAAAACTGTTTTTT. Amino acids: CASSQDPAGQGATNEKLFF.